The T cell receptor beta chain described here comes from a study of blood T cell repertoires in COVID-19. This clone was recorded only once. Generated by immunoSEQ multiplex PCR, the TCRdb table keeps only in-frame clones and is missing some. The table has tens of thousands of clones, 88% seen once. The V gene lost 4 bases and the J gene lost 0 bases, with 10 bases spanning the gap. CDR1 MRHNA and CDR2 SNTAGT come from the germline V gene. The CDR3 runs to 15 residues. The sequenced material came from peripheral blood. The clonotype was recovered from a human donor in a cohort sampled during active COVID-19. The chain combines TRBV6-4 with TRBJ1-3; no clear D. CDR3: CASSARADSGNTIYF. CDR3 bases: TGTGCCAGCAGTGCCCGCGCTGACTCTGGAAACACCATATATTTT.